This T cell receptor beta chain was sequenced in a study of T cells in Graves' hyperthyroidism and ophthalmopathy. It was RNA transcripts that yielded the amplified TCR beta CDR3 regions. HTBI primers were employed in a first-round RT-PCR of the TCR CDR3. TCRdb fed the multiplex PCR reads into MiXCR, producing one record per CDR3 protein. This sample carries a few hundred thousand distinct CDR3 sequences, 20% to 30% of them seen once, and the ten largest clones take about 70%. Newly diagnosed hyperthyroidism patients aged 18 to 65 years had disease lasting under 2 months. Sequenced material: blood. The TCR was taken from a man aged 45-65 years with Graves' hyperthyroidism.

The DNA of the CDR3 is TGTGCCAGCGGCCGGGACTCTAACTACGAGCAGTACTTC. Translation: CASGRDSNYEQYF. The chain joins TRBV7-9 to TRBJ2-7; the D gene is possibly TRBD2 (6 bases). The germline CDR1 and CDR2 sequences are SEHNR and FQNEAQ (reference sequence). The CDR3 runs 13 residues. The V end lost 8 bases, the J end lost 3 bases, and 14 bases lay between the germline ends.